Each of the 32 T cell receptor beta chains below was sequenced from the same sample in a study of cytomegalovirus exposure and HLA in healthy donors. The PCR had 60 Vbeta and 13 Jbeta primers. Some clones are missing from TCRdb's copy, which holds only in-frame ones; the method was immunoSEQ multiplex PCR. Recorded here are 35,000 to 50,000 clones; the top ten clones represent around 7.9%. Sequencing used PBMCs. Receptors originate from a male donor in good health and CMV-seronegative.

The CDR3 DNA sequence: TGTGCTAGTGGGTTTAGTTACACTGAAGCTTTCTTT. This sequence encodes CASGFSYTEAFF. The chain has TRBV12-5 and TRBJ1-1, with D uncertain. Germline V gene sequence: CDR1 LGHNT, CDR2 FRNRAP. With 6 bases removed from V and 3 bases from J, the gap between germline ends came to 8 bases. The CDR3 runs 12 residues.

This sequence joins TRBV19 and TRBJ2-5, with 12 bases matching TRBD1. The V gene's germline CDR1 is LNHDA and CDR2 SQIVND (reference sequence). Germline trimming cut 5 bases from V and 4 bases from J; bases unmatched to any gene: 5. CDR3 length: 15 residues. Here the CDR3 DNA reads TGTGCCAGTAGTGGGGGACAGGGGGCTGGAGAGACCCAGTACTTC. Protein: CASSGGQGAGETQYF.

The gene calls are TRBV5-1 and TRBJ2-2; 11 bases are shared with TRBD2. This CDR3 spans 16 amino acids. V trimming: 4 bases; J trimming: 2 bases; junction bases outside the gene matches: 4. Per the germline V gene, CDR1 is SGHRS and CDR2 is YFSETQ. The CDR3 nucleotides read TGCGCCAGCAGCATAGGACTAGCGGGTAACACCGGGGAGCTGTTTTTT. Translating it yields CASSIGLAGNTGELFF.

The rearrangement links TRBV15 to TRBJ2-3, with TRBD1 matching 8 bases. The CDR3 is 14 residues long. V shed 4 bases, J shed 4 bases, and the junction held 4 bases outside the gene matches. The V gene's germline CDR1 is LNHNV and CDR2 YYDKDF (reference sequence). CDR3 sequence reads: CATSKDRAADTQYF. The CDR3, as DNA: TGTGCCACCAGCAAGGACAGGGCAGCAGATACGCAGTATTTT. The whole variable domain, filled in from reference TRBV15 and TRBJ2-3, reads DAMVIQNPRYQVTQFGKPVTLSCSQTLNHNVMYWYQQKSSQAPKLLFHYYDKDFNNEADTPDNFQSRRPNTSFCFLDIRSPGLGDTAMYLCATSKDRAADTQYFGPGTRLTVL.

V and J are TRBV21-1 and TRBJ1-2. TRBV21-1 is reported as a pseudogene. The CDR3 extends over 14 amino acids. The CDR3 here is CASSASGKNYGYTF. In nucleotides, the CDR3 is TGTGCCAGCAGCGCGTCGGGAAAGAACTATGGCTACACCTTC.

The rearrangement uses TRBV5-1 and TRBJ2-7; 7 bases line up with TRBD2. CDR1 SGHRS and CDR2 YFSETQ come from the germline V gene. V gave up 0 bases and J gave up 2 bases; unmatched junction bases: 8. This CDR3 comprises 16 residues. The CDR3 coding sequence is TGCGCCAGCAGCTTGGCCCGAGCGGGGACTACCTACGAGCAGTACTTC. It translates to CASSLARAGTTYEQYF.

The V and J genes are TRBV11-2 and TRBJ1-1; no clear D gene. The length of the CDR3 is 15 residues. Germline CDR1 SGHAT, CDR2 FQNNGV. V was trimmed by 5 bases and J by 1 base, leaving 14 bases between them. CDR3 sequence (DNA): TGTGCCAGCAGCCGTTATCAGTTATCGAACACTGAAGCTTTCTTT. It codes for CASSRYQLSNTEAFF.

The chain recombines TRBV5-1 with TRBJ1-2; unclear D gene. The CDR3 totals 15 residues. CDR1 is SGHRS and CDR2 is YFSETQ in the germline V gene. V lost 0 bases and J lost 0, with 9 bases in between. The CDR3: CASSLGNTANYGYTF. In DNA, the CDR3 is TGCGCCAGCAGCTTGGGCAACACCGCTAACTATGGCTACACCTTC.

The CDR3, as DNA: TGTGCCAGCAGCAATAGCGGGAGGGCCATGTACAATGAGCAGTTCTTC. Protein: CASSNSGRAMYNEQFF. This chain joins TRBV11-2 and TRBJ2-1; 11 bases fit TRBD2. The trim removed 5 bases at V and 4 bases at J, leaving 7 bases unmatched. Germline V gene sequence: CDR1 SGHAT, CDR2 FQNNGV. The CDR3 has 16 residues.

The chain's CDR3 is CASSTGLAVGGAKNIQYF. For the CDR3, the DNA is TGTGCCAGTAGTACAGGACTAGCCGTGGGGGGAGCCAAAAACATTCAGTACTTC. The chain couples TRBV19 to TRBJ2-4; 8 bases match TRBD2. Germline CDR1 LNHDA, CDR2 SQIVND (reference sequence). The CDR3 is 18 amino acids. V was clipped by 4 bases and J by 0 bases; unmatched bases: 11.

V usage is TRBV28 and J usage is TRBJ1-1, with a weak D call TRBD1 (5 bases). Trimming left V 6 bases short and J 4 bases short, with 18 bases between. The CDR3 runs 15 residues. In germline, CDR1 is MDHEN, CDR2 SYDVKM. Written as DNA, the CDR3 is TGTGCCAGCAGCCCCAACCAGGGTTTCGGCACTGAAGCTTTCTTT. Residues: CASSPNQGFGTEAFF.

The J gene is TRBJ1-4, the V gene TRBV15; possibly TRBD1 for D (5 bases). Germline V gives CDR1 LNHNV, CDR2 YYDKDF (reference sequence). V was pared by 4 bases and J by 5 bases, with 11 bases between. The CDR3 runs 14 residues. CDR3 coding DNA: TGTGCCACCAGCACCGACAGACACAATGAAAAACTGTTTTTT. Translation gives CATSTDRHNEKLFF. The whole variable domain, remainder taken from reference TRBV15 and TRBJ1-4, is DAMVIQNPRYQVTQFGKPVTLSCSQTLNHNVMYWYQQKSSQAPKLLFHYYDKDFNNEADTPDNFQSRRPNTSFCFLDIRSPGLGDTAMYLCATSTDRHNEKLFFGSGTQLSVL.

V usage is TRBV14 and J usage is TRBJ1-4; 7 bases are shared with TRBD1. Germline CDR1 and CDR2: SGHDN and FVKESK. The length of the CDR3 is 20 residues. The junction had 21 bases not matched to a gene; V was cut back by 0 bases and J by 8 bases. The CDR3 reads CASSQDPIVGLFRGNEKLFF. The CDR3 DNA follows: TGTGCCAGCAGCCAAGACCCCATAGTAGGGCTTTTCAGGGGGAACGAAAAACTGTTTTTT.

This rearrangement joins TRBV6-1 to TRBJ1-1, with D possibly matching TRBD1 (5 bases). Germline V gives CDR1 MNHNS, CDR2 SASEGT. CDR3 length: 14 residues. The V and J ends lost 5 bases and 3 bases respectively, with 13 bases between them. CDR3 bases: TGTGCCAGCAGTCGGGGGATGTCGGACACTGAAGCTTTCTTT. Its translation is CASSRGMSDTEAFF.

As for this clone: The junction shows a germline mismatch at one end, possibly a read error. This chain joins TRBV2 and TRBJ1-3; D unclear. This CDR3 region has 16 residues. Germline V gene lookup returns CDR1 SNHLY and CDR2 FYNNEI. CDR3 sequence: CASREATYVSGNTIYF. The CDR3, as DNA: TGTGCCAGCAGGGAAGCTACATACGTCTCTGGAAACACCATATATTTT.

The chain carries TRBV7-2 and TRBJ2-7, with 16 bases that match TRBD2. CDR1 is SGHTA and CDR2 is FQGNSA in the germline V gene. Trimming cost V 5 bases and J 0 bases; bases outside gene matches: 4. This CDR3 region has 17 residues. The CDR3 DNA is TGTGCCAGCAGCCAGGGACTAGCGGGAGGGGACTCCTACGAGCAGTACTTC. It yields the protein CASSQGLAGGDSYEQYF.

V usage is TRBV7-9 and J usage is TRBJ2-7; no clear D. Germline V lookup: CDR1 SEHNR, CDR2 FQNEAQ (reference sequence). This CDR3 is built from 14 residues. Trimming shortened V by 2 bases and J by 6 bases, and 14 bases separated the two germline ends. This chain's CDR3 is CASSLTSTWAEQYF. The DNA for the CDR3 is TGTGCCAGCAGCTTAACGTCTACCTGGGCCGAGCAGTACTTC. Full variable domain (missing parts from reference TRBV7-9 and TRBJ2-7): DTGVSQNPRHKITKRGQNVTFRCDPISEHNRLYWYRQTLGQGPEFLTYFQNEAQLEKSRLLSDRFSAERPKGSFSTLEIQRTEQGDSAMYLCASSLTSTWAEQYFGPGTRLTVT.

The V call is TRBV7-3, the J call TRBJ2-1, with 8 bases matching TRBD1. The germline gives CDR1 SGHTA, CDR2 FQGTGA. This CDR3 is built from 13 residues. V lost 4 bases, J lost 4 bases, and 0 bases stayed unmatched. The CDR3, as DNA: TGTGCCAGCAGCTGGACAGGGTACAATGAGCAGTTCTTC. As protein: CASSWTGYNEQFF.

V gene TRBV12-5 combines with J gene TRBJ2-2, with 11 bases lining up with TRBD1. CDR1 and CDR2 (germline): LGHNT, FRNRAP. The CDR3 is made up of 16 amino acids. V lost 1 base, J lost 4 bases, and 2 bases stayed unmatched. The CDR3 sequence is CASGLGGTGGTGELFF. The CDR3, as DNA: TGTGCTAGTGGTTTGGGTGGGACAGGGGGCACCGGGGAGCTGTTTTTT.

The chain couples TRBV4-1 to TRBJ2-1; D may be TRBD2 (5 bases). This CDR3 contains 14 residues. Germline V gene sequence: CDR1 MGHRA, CDR2 YSYEKL. Trimming cost V 3 bases and J 8 bases, with 14 bases left between them. CDR3 sequence (DNA): TGCGCCAGCAGCCACGGGTCCGGGGTCGATGAGCAGTTCTTC. Translation gives CASSHGSGVDEQFF.

The chain joins TRBV19 to TRBJ2-1; tentatively, D is TRBD2 (5 bases). This CDR3 is built from 13 residues. CDR1 and CDR2 from the germline V gene are LNHDA and SQIVND (reference sequence). The V and J ends lost 6 bases and 6 bases respectively, with 12 bases between them. The CDR3, as DNA: TGTGCCAGTAGAAGAACTAGACGCAATGAGCAGTTCTTC. This codes for CASRRTRRNEQFF. Variable domain in full (rest from reference TRBV19 and TRBJ2-1): DGGITQSPKYLFRKEGQNVTLSCEQNLNHDAMYWYRQDPGQGLRLIYYSQIVNDFQKGDIAEGYSVSREKKESFPLTVTSAQKNPTAFYLCASRRTRRNEQFFGPGTRLTVL.

This chain connects TRBV5-4 to TRBJ1-2, with 8 positions matching TRBD1. CDR1 SGHNT and CDR2 YYREEE come from the germline V gene (reference sequence). This CDR3 is 13 amino acids long. The V gene end was trimmed by 4 bases and the J gene end by 3 bases; junction bases not matched to a gene: 2. The DNA of the CDR3 is TGTGCCAGCAGCCAGGACAGGGACTATGGCTACACCTTC. This sequence encodes CASSQDRDYGYTF.

The chain employs TRBV18 and TRBJ2-5, with 10 positions matching TRBD1. CDR3 size: 16 residues. Germline V CDR1 and CDR2: KGHSH, LQKENI. J was trimmed by 7 bases and V by 0 bases; bases with no gene match: 8. The CDR3 reads CASSPPGDRGLGTQYF. Written as DNA, the CDR3 is TGTGCCAGCTCACCACCTGGGGACAGGGGCCTTGGGACCCAGTACTTC.

CDR3 DNA: TGTGCCAGTAGTCCGTTGAGGGAGCCCGGGGAGCTGTTTTTT. Encoded protein: CASSPLREPGELFF. This chain connects TRBV19 to TRBJ2-2; D may be TRBD2 (5 bases). The CDR3 totals 14 residues. The germline V gene has CDR1 LNHDA and CDR2 SQIVND (reference sequence). Between the trimmed V and J ends, which lost 5 bases and 6 bases, there was a span of 13 bases.

The V and J genes are TRBV6-1 and TRBJ2-5; possibly TRBD2 for D (6 bases). Germline values: CDR1 MNHNS, CDR2 SASEGT. The CDR3 runs 13 residues. The germline V and J ends were trimmed by 6 bases and 5 bases, with 13 bases remaining between them. The CDR3 region is CASSGGVYETQYF. In DNA form, the CDR3 reads TGTGCCAGCAGCGGGGGTGTGTATGAGACCCAGTACTTC.

The CDR3: CASSQSGIIGQPQHF. The CDR3 bases are TGTGCCAGCAGCCAATCGGGGATAATCGGCCAGCCCCAGCATTTT. The chain uses TRBV7-2 and TRBJ1-5; D is unclear. CDR3 length equals 15 residues. Germline-derived CDR1 and CDR2 are SGHTA and FQGNSA. The V end lost 5 bases, the J end lost 7 bases, and 18 bases lay between the germline ends. Drawing the rest from reference TRBV7-2 and TRBJ1-5, the complete variable domain is GAGVSQSPSNKVTEKGKDVELRCDPISGHTALYWYRQSLGQGLEFLIYFQGNSAPDKSGLPSDRFSAERTGGSVSTLTIQRTQQEDSAVYLCASSQSGIIGQPQHFGDGTRLSIL.

As DNA, the CDR3 is TGTGCCAGCAGCCATAACATACGGGACACAGGGTACGAGCAGTACTTC. Translating gives CASSHNIRDTGYEQYF. This rearrangement joins TRBV7-8 to TRBJ2-7, with TRBD1 as a possible D gene (6 bases). This CDR3 comprises 16 residues. Germline V gene lookup returns CDR1 SGHVS and CDR2 FQNEAQ. Trimming pared 5 bases from V and 4 bases from J, leaving 21 bases between.

CDR3 coding DNA: TGTGCCAGCAGTGAACTAGCGGGCAGCACAGATACGCAGTATTTT. Encoded protein: CASSELAGSTDTQYF. The chain joins TRBV2 to TRBJ2-3; 8 nucleotides line up with TRBD2. The CDR3 totals 15 residues. Losses at the gene ends were 2 bases for V and 0 bases for J; bases not matched to a gene: 1. CDR1 SNHLY and CDR2 FYNNEI come from the germline V gene. The whole variable domain, remainder taken from reference TRBV2 and TRBJ2-3, is EPEVTQTPSHQVTQMGQEVILRCVPISNHLYFYWYRQILGQKVEFLVSFYNNEISEKSEIFDDQFSVERPDGSNFTLKIRSTKLEDSAMYFCASSELAGSTDTQYFGPGTRLTVL.

V usage is TRBV2 and J usage is TRBJ2-6, with 8 bases fitting TRBD1. The CDR3 is 18 amino acids. The germline gives CDR1 SNHLY, CDR2 FYNNEI. Trimming at V came to 8 bases and at J to 2 bases, leaving 14 bases not matched to a gene. CDR3 in DNA: TGTGCCAGCCTTGCAGGGGGCCTATGGGCTCCTGGGGCCAACGTCCTGACTTTC. It yields the protein CASLAGGLWAPGANVLTF.

The CDR3 DNA reads as TGTGCCTGCCCGGCGGGGACAGGGACTGAAAAACTGTTTTTT. The encoded protein is CACPAGTGTEKLFF. The rearrangement uses TRBV30 and TRBJ1-4; TRBD1 matches 9 bases. The CDR3 has 14 residues. With V trimmed by 6 bases and J by 7 bases, 9 bases remained unmatched. Germline V CDR1 and CDR2: GTSNPN, SVGIG (reference sequence).

V gene TRBV19 combines with J gene TRBJ2-5; 9 bases match TRBD1. The CDR3 is 14 residues long. CDR1 LNHDA and CDR2 SQIVND come from the germline V gene (reference sequence). After removal of 5 bases from V and 2 bases from J, the junction contained 3 bases not matched to a gene. CDR3 nucleotides: TGTGCCAGTAGTGGGACAGGGATTCAAGAGACCCAGTACTTC. Its translation is CASSGTGIQETQYF.

The chain couples TRBV5-1 to TRBJ2-3; the D is unclear. The germline V and J ends were trimmed by 1 base and 2 bases, with 8 bases remaining between them. The CDR3 has 14 amino acids. Germline values: CDR1 SGHRS, CDR2 YFSETQ. CDR3 in amino acids: CASSLRLVTDTQYF. The CDR3 nucleotides are TGCGCCAGCAGCTTGAGGCTAGTCACAGATACGCAGTATTTT. Variable domain in full (rest from reference TRBV5-1 and TRBJ2-3): KAGVTQTPRYLIKTRGQQVTLSCSPISGHRSVSWYQQTPGQGLQFLFEYFSETQRNKGNFPGRFSGRQFSNSRSEMNVSTLELGDSALYLCASSLRLVTDTQYFGPGTRLTVL.